Sequencing of this T cell receptor (beta chain) was carried out in a study of a mutant IDH1 vaccine in newly diagnosed glioma. For the study at large: Therapy received beforehand was radiotherapy, temozolomide, or both, with most patients given both. Study-wide points: Pseudoprogression appears to have had no connection to changes in top peripheral T cell clonotypes. The vaccine induced immune responses, and these occurred in over 90% of patients.

For this clone: Its specificity is unknown.

Profiled with immunoSEQ multiplex PCR; TCRdb holds only in-frame clones, not every one. The profile shows over 95,000 clones, roughly nine tenths of them singletons. Time point denoted: week 11, during vaccination. In the vaccine, a single dose held 300 ug of the mutant IDH1 20-mer peptide, along with topical imiquimod. This CDR3 has 16 residues. The germline V gene encodes CDR1 LNHDA and CDR2 SQIVND (reference sequence). V gave up 2 bases and J gave up 8 bases, with 16 bases separating them. This chain links TRBV19 with TRBJ1-6, with D possibly being TRBD1 (6 bases). The sequence was obtained from a woman aged 50 to 60 with glioma. The source material was PBMCs, sampled from a glioma patient whose treatment included an IDH1 peptide vaccine. The CDR3 coding sequence is TGTGCCAGTAGTATACTCCCGACAGGTCCAGATTCACCCCTCCACTTT. Translating it yields CASSILPTGPDSPLHF.